What follows describes a single TCR beta chain. Its antigen remains unidentified. Analysis merged second doses at about 4 or about 12 weeks. The source of the sample is a study of T cell responses to AZD1222 COVID-19 vaccine. Whole-study results and caveats: Donors were largely white British and mainly female; clonal diversity was possibly underestimated. Repertoire samples came only from after the peak T cell response. Of spike-specific TCRs, nearly half reportedly target regions left unmutated in variants.

Repertoires were generated with immunoSEQ multiplex PCR, while TCRdb's copy carries only in-frame clones and drops some. The sample carries fewer than 120,000 clones, over 85% recorded once. The V end lost 4 bases, the J end lost 1 base, and 10 bases lay between the germline ends. Germline CDR1 LGHDT, CDR2 YNNKEL (reference sequence). CDR3 length: 14 amino acids. The chain links TRBV3-1 (or the pseudogene TRBV3-2) to TRBJ1-1; D call uncertain. Sequencing was performed on peripheral blood, taken 28 days after the second AZD1222 dose. This receptor was taken from an adult who received the AZD1222 COVID-19 vaccine. CDR3 region: CASSPNPGNTEAFF. In DNA, the CDR3 is TGTGCCAGCAGCCCCAACCCAGGGAACACTGAAGCTTTCTTT.